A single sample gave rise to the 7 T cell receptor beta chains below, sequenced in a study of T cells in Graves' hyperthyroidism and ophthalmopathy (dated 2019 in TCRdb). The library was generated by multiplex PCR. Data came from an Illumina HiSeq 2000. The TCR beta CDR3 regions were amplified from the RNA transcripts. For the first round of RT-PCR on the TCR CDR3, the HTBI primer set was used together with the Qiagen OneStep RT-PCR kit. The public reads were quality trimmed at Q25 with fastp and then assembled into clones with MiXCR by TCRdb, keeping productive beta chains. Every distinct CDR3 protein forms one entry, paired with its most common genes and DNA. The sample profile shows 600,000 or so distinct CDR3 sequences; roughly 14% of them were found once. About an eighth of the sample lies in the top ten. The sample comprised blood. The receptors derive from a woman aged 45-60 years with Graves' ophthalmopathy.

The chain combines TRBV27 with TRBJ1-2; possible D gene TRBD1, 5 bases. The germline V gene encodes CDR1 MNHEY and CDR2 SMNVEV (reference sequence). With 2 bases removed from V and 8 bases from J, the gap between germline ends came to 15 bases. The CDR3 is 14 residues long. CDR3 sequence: CASSLKTGVSGYTF. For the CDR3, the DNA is TGTGCCAGCAGTTTAAAGACGGGGGTGTCGGGCTACACCTTC.

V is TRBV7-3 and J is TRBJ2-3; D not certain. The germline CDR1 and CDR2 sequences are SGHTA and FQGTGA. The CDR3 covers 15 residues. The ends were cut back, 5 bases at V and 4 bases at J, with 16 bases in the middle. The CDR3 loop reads CASSISGLPADTQYF. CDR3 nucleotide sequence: TGTGCCAGCAGCATATCGGGTCTCCCAGCAGATACGCAGTATTTT.

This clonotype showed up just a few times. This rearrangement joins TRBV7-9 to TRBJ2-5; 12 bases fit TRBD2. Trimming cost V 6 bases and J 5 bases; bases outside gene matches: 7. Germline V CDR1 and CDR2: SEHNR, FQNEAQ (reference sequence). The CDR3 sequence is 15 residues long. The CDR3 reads CASSTTSGSAETQYF. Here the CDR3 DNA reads TGTGCCAGCAGTACGACTAGCGGGAGTGCCGAGACCCAGTACTTC.

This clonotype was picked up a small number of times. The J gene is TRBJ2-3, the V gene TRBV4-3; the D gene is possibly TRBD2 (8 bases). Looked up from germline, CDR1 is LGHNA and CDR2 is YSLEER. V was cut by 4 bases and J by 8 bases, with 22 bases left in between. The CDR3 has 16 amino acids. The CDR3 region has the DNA TGCGCCAGCAGCCCCTTACTAGCGGCAGAGGGGGCTACGCAGTATTTT. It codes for CASSPLLAAEGATQYF.

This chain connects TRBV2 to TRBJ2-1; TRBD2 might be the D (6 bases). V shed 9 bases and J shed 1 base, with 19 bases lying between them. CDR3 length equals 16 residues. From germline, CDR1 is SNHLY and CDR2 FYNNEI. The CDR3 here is CASERRALMSYNEQFF. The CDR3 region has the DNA TGTGCCAGTGAACGGAGGGCCCTAATGTCCTACAATGAGCAGTTCTTC.

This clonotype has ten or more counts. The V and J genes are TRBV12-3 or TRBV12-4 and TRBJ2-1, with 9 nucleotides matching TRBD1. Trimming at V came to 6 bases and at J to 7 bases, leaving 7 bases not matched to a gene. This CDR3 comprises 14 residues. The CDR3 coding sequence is TGTGCCAGCAGATGGGGACAGGGTTGGAATGAGCAGTTCTTC. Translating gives CASRWGQGWNEQFF.

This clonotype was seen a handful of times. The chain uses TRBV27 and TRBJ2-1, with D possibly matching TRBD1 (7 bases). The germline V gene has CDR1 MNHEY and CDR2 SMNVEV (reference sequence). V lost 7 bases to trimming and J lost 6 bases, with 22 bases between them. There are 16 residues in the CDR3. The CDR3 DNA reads TGTGCCAGCACCCCCCTAGCGTTCCAGGGGGGCAATGAGCAGTTCTTC. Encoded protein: CASTPLAFQGGNEQFF.